The next 26 T cell receptor beta chains were all read from a single sample in a study of T cell responses to AZD1222 COVID-19 vaccine. The table came from immunoSEQ multiplex PCR; TCRdb's copy has only in-frame clones and leaves some out. The sample lists some 110,000 clones; more than 75% were seen once. The material was peripheral blood, obtained 28 days after the second dose of the MenACWY control vaccine. These receptors were collected from an adult who received the MenACWY meningococcal vaccine as a control.

The gene calls are TRBV5-1 and TRBJ2-7; 9 bases align to TRBD1. The V gene end was trimmed by 4 bases and the J gene end by 13 bases; junction bases not matched to a gene: 15. The CDR3 length is 14 residues. Germline V gene sequence: CDR1 SGHRS, CDR2 YFSETQ. CDR3 coding DNA: TGCGCCAGCAGCCCTACTCAAGGTTGGGACAGGGTTTACTTC. This gives the protein CASSPTQGWDRVYF.

This rearrangement joins TRBV27 to TRBJ1-2; TRBD1 agrees at 9 bases. V trimming: 2 bases; J trimming: 3 bases; junction bases outside the gene matches: 7. The CDR3 consists of 16 residues. In germline, CDR1 is MNHEY, CDR2 SMNVEV (reference sequence). The CDR3 is CASSLRGGTGYYGYTF. DNA for the CDR3: TGTGCCAGCAGTTTACGTGGGGGGACAGGGTACTATGGCTACACCTTC.

This chain links TRBV5-1 with TRBJ1-2; 10 nucleotides match TRBD1. Losses at the gene ends were 7 bases for V and 7 bases for J; bases not matched to a gene: 7. This CDR3 is built from 13 residues. Germline CDR1 and CDR2: SGHRS and YFSETQ. The CDR3 reads CASGMGQGSGYTF. The CDR3 DNA is TGCGCCAGCGGAATGGGACAGGGGAGTGGCTACACCTTC.

CDR3 protein: CASSREVQGLNTEAFF. The CDR3 bases are TGTGCCAGCAGCCGCGAGGTACAGGGGCTGAACACTGAAGCTTTCTTT. The chain links TRBV11-2 to TRBJ1-1; 7 nucleotides align to TRBD1. Germline values: CDR1 SGHAT, CDR2 FQNNGV. The CDR3 runs to 16 residues. The V and J ends lost 5 bases and 0 bases, in that order; junction bases with no gene match: 9.

This rearrangement joins TRBV18 to TRBJ2-3; 8 bases agree with TRBD1. CDR1 is KGHSH, CDR2 LQKENI, per germline. Losses at the gene ends were 5 bases for V and 0 bases for J; bases not matched to a gene: 7. The CDR3 contains 16 residues. This chain's CDR3 is CASSRQGSASTDTQYF. DNA for the CDR3: TGTGCCAGCTCAAGACAGGGGTCCGCTAGCACAGATACGCAGTATTTT.

This chain links TRBV5-1 with TRBJ1-1; TRBD1 might be the D (6 bases). The CDR3 consists of 12 residues. Germline CDR1 and CDR2: SGHRS and YFSETQ. The V end lost 0 bases, the J end lost 10 bases, and 10 bases lay between the germline ends. CDR3 amino acids: CASSLGGGAAFF. Written as DNA, the CDR3 is TGCGCCAGCAGCTTGGGTGGGGGGGCAGCTTTCTTT.

Only one count was recorded for this clone. The chain employs TRBV19 and TRBJ2-1; TRBD2 might be the D (5 bases). The CDR3 is made up of 13 amino acids. Trimming pared 5 bases from V and 8 bases from J, leaving 13 bases between. Germline CDR1 reads LNHDA; CDR2 reads SQIVND (reference sequence). CDR3 loop: CASSANLGDEQFF. CDR3 sequence (DNA): TGTGCCAGTAGTGCCAATCTCGGGGATGAGCAGTTCTTC.

This clone was observed a handful of times. Germline and junction disagree at one end, which may indicate a read error. This chain links TRBV5-4 with TRBJ2-5, with 10 bases that match TRBD1. The CDR3 is 17 amino acids. The germline V gene encodes CDR1 SGHNT and CDR2 YYREEE (reference sequence). The CDR3 protein is CASSSPNDRGHQETQYF. The CDR3 DNA reads TGTGCCAGCAGCTCCCCGAACGACAGGGGGCACCAGGAGACCCAGTACTTC.

The V call is TRBV28, the J call TRBJ1-2, with a weak D call TRBD1 (5 bases). The CDR3 consists of 15 residues. The V end was cut by 2 bases, the J end by 2 bases, with 12 bases between. Germline loops: CDR1 MDHEN, CDR2 SYDVKM. DNA for the CDR3: TGTGCCAGCAGTTTACGGGGACCGACCAACTATGGCTACACCTTC. Amino acids: CASSLRGPTNYGYTF.

This clone appeared a single time. The chain links TRBV9 to TRBJ2-3; D remains ambiguous. The CDR3 has 13 residues. Germline V lookup: CDR1 SGDLS, CDR2 YYNGEE. Trimming removed 4 bases at V and 2 bases at J, with 8 bases between. CDR3 protein: CASSLGPTDTQYF. The CDR3 nucleotides are TGTGCCAGCAGCCTCGGACCCACAGATACGCAGTATTTT.

V gene TRBV15 combines with J gene TRBJ1-4; the match to TRBD1 covers 9 bases. The CDR3 is 16 amino acids. V shed 0 bases and J 5 bases; nucleotides not matched to a gene: 4. Germline V CDR1 and CDR2: LNHNV, YYDKDF (reference sequence). CDR3 residues: CATSRDIGTGNEKLFF. The CDR3 region has the DNA TGTGCCACCAGCAGAGATATCGGGACAGGGAATGAAAAACTGTTTTTT.

The gene calls are TRBV19 and TRBJ2-7, with 9 bases that match TRBD1. Germline V gene data show CDR1 as LNHDA and CDR2 as SQIVND (reference sequence). The CDR3 is 13 amino acids. V lost 8 bases to trimming and J lost 2 bases; unmatched junction nucleotides: 4. Written as DNA, the CDR3 is TGTGCCAGTTCGACAGGGGGTCCCTACGAGCAGTACTTC. Translation: CASSTGGPYEQYF.

This CDR3 reads CASSFGPVNEQFF. The CDR3 DNA sequence: TGTGCCAGCAGCTTCGGCCCAGTGAATGAGCAGTTCTTC. The V and J genes are TRBV5-6 and TRBJ2-1; unclear D gene. There are 13 residues in the CDR3. Per the germline V gene, CDR1 is SGHDT and CDR2 is YYEEEE. Trimming took 2 bases from V and 7 from J, leaving 10 bases between them.

The chain has TRBV6-4 and TRBJ2-5; perhaps TRBD2 as D (6 bases). The germline gives CDR1 MRHNA, CDR2 SNTAGT. Trimming pared 3 bases from V and 4 bases from J, leaving 9 bases between. CDR3 length equals 13 residues. CDR3: CASSERRGETQYF. The CDR3 DNA sequence: TGTGCCAGCAGTGAGAGGAGGGGAGAGACCCAGTACTTC.

This sequence joins TRBV20-1 and TRBJ2-7; 11 bases line up with TRBD2. Looked up from germline, CDR1 is DFQATT and CDR2 is SNEGSKA (reference sequence). The CDR3 consists of 17 residues. V was clipped by 3 bases and J by 3 bases; unmatched bases: 13. CDR3 nucleotide sequence: TGCAGTGCTAGTTCTAGCGGGGGGCCCTTTATAAGCTACGAGCAGTACTTC. This encodes CSASSSGGPFISYEQYF.

V usage is TRBV28 and J usage is TRBJ2-7; TRBD1 aligns across 7 bases. Germline CDR1 and CDR2: MDHEN and SYDVKM. After removal of 6 bases from V and 0 bases from J, the junction contained 8 bases not matched to a gene. This CDR3 has 15 amino acids. The CDR3 nucleotides are TGTGCCAGCAGCACCTCGACAGGGATCTCCTACGAGCAGTACTTC. This codes for CASSTSTGISYEQYF.

This chain uses TRBV5-5 with TRBJ1-5, with D possibly being TRBD1 (5 bases). The V end was cut by 2 bases, the J end by 7 bases, with 13 bases between. CDR1 SGHKS and CDR2 YYEKEE come from the germline V gene (reference sequence). This CDR3 region has 14 residues. DNA of the CDR3: TGTGCCAGCAGCTTCGCAGGGCCTGGGCAGCCCCAGCATTTT. Amino acid sequence: CASSFAGPGQPQHF.

J is TRBJ2-7 and V is TRBV28; 7 bases line up with TRBD1. Germline loops: CDR1 MDHEN, CDR2 SYDVKM. The CDR3 is made up of 16 amino acids. Germline trimming cut 6 bases from V and 2 bases from J; bases unmatched to any gene: 13. The CDR3 DNA reads as TGTGCCAGCAGCGGTCGGACCGGGACAGTAACCTACGAGCAGTACTTC. This gives the protein CASSGRTGTVTYEQYF.

This chain uses TRBV5-1 with TRBJ1-1, with a possible D match to TRBD1 (5 bases). The CDR3 runs 18 residues. V lost 0 bases and J 3 bases, leaving 21 bases between the germline ends. CDR1 SGHRS and CDR2 YFSETQ come from the germline V gene. The CDR3 DNA is TGCGCCAGCAGCTTGGAAAATGATCTTCCAGGGAAGGACACTGAAGCTTTCTTT. Protein sequence: CASSLENDLPGKDTEAFF. Full variable domain (rest looked up from reference TRBV5-1 and TRBJ1-1): KAGVTQTPRYLIKTRGQQVTLSCSPISGHRSVSWYQQTPGQGLQFLFEYFSETQRNKGNFPGRFSGRQFSNSRSEMNVSTLELGDSALYLCASSLENDLPGKDTEAFFGQGTRLTVV.

This clone has a handful of counts. In DNA, the CDR3 is TGCGCCAGCAGCGACCGGGACAGCTTTGCAACTAATGAAAAACTGTTTTTT. This codes for CASSDRDSFATNEKLFF. The chain carries TRBV4-1 and TRBJ1-4, with TRBD1 matching over 7 bases. This CDR3 is built from 17 residues. The trim removed 5 bases at V and 0 bases at J, leaving 9 bases unmatched. CDR1 and CDR2 from the germline V gene are MGHRA and YSYEKL.

This chain connects TRBV19 to TRBJ2-1; the D gene is possibly TRBD1 (5 bases). V was trimmed by 5 bases and J by 6 bases, leaving 11 bases between them. The CDR3 has 13 residues. In germline, CDR1 is LNHDA, CDR2 SQIVND (reference sequence). In nucleotides, the CDR3 is TGTGCCAGTAGTGCCGGACAATTCAATGAGCAGTTCTTC. As protein: CASSAGQFNEQFF.

The chain recombines TRBV5-1 with TRBJ1-4, with D maybe TRBD1 (5 bases). CDR3 length: 17 residues. Trimming stripped 0 bases from V and 4 bases from J, with 16 bases between. Germline loops: CDR1 SGHRS, CDR2 YFSETQ. The chain's CDR3 is CASSLGRGTQNNEKLFF. The CDR3 DNA follows: TGCGCCAGCAGCTTGGGTCGAGGGACCCAAAATAATGAAAAACTGTTTTTT.

J is TRBJ1-2 and V is TRBV7-2; D is possibly TRBD1 (6 bases). The CDR3 runs to 17 residues. V was cut by 1 base and J by 8 bases, with 23 bases left in between. Germline lookup yields CDR1 SGHTA and CDR2 FQGNSA. The CDR3 protein is CASSLVEGGAGRGGYTF. The DNA for the CDR3 is TGTGCCAGCAGCTTAGTTGAGGGGGGCGCCGGGAGAGGAGGCTACACCTTC.

Of note for this clone: This specimen includes other DNA sequences encoding the same CDR3. The chain employs TRBV7-3 and TRBJ2-5; TRBD2 matches 13 bases. The CDR3 covers 15 residues. Germline loops: CDR1 SGHTA, CDR2 FQGTGA. Trimming removed 5 bases from V and 4 bases from J; junction bases left unmatched: 4. CDR3 sequence reads: CASSLGLAGVETQYF. In nucleotides, the CDR3 is TGTGCCAGCAGCCTCGGACTAGCGGGGGTAGAGACCCAGTACTTC.

The chain joins TRBV19 to TRBJ1-1; 7 nucleotides line up with TRBD1. CDR3 size: 14 residues. Germline trimming cut 3 bases from V and 4 bases from J; bases unmatched to any gene: 5. Germline-derived CDR1 and CDR2 are LNHDA and SQIVND (reference sequence). CDR3 bases: TGTGCCAGTAGTATGCAGGGGGGGCCCACTGAAGCTTTCTTT. As protein: CASSMQGGPTEAFF.

The chain couples TRBV5-5 to TRBJ1-2; TRBD1 might be the D (6 bases). Between the trimmed V and J ends, which lost 4 bases and 4 bases, there was a span of 14 bases. Germline V gene lookup returns CDR1 SGHKS and CDR2 YYEKEE (reference sequence). This CDR3 region has 14 residues. The CDR3 protein is CASSPEQGSYGYTF. Written as DNA, the CDR3 is TGTGCCAGCAGCCCTGAACAGGGTAGCTATGGCTACACCTTC.